The clone carrying this T cell receptor beta chain was detected a few times. This CDR3 has 14 residues. Deletions cut 4 bases from V and 1 base from J, with 14 bases between. From germline, CDR1 is GTSNPN and CDR2 SVGIG (reference sequence). This sample was included in a study of CD8+ T cells in alopecia areata. RNA was extracted and reverse transcribed into cDNA as the sequencing template. The protocol was immunoSEQ multiplex PCR, while the TCRdb copy is restricted to in-frame clones and leaves out a portion. The sample includes 150,000 to 200,000 clones, 50% to 75% of them seen just once. Source: CD4+ T cells sorted from blood, taken at week 0. The sequence came from a human donor with alopecia areata. V gene TRBV30 combines with J gene TRBJ2-7, with D maybe TRBD1 (6 bases). CDR3 amino acids: CAWKGGQPSYEQYF. For the CDR3, the DNA is TGTGCCTGGAAAGGCGGACAGCCGTCCTACGAGCAGTACTTC.